What follows is one T cell receptor beta chain and its context. The V gene end was trimmed by 1 base and the J gene end by 1 base; junction bases not matched to a gene: 4. The CDR3 spans 16 residues. Per the germline V gene, CDR1 is SGDLS and CDR2 is YYNGEE. The data were taken from a study of blood T cell repertoires in COVID-19. Repertoires were generated with immunoSEQ multiplex PCR, while TCRdb's copy carries only in-frame clones and drops some. In the table there are around 95,000 clones, approximately 90% of which are singletons. The receptor's source is a man aged 50-59 years with active COVID-19. The chain has TRBV9 and TRBJ2-2; 7 positions match TRBD1. The source material was peripheral blood. DNA for the CDR3: TGTGCCAGCAGCGTACGGACAGGATGGAACACCGGGGAGCTGTTTTTT. It translates to CASSVRTGWNTGELFF.